The source of this TCR beta chain is a study of radiotherapy plus CTLA-4 blockade in lung cancer. The CDR3 sequence is 17 residues long. V was pared by 2 bases and J by 2 bases, with 10 bases of the junction left unmatched. CDR1 and CDR2 from the germline V gene are ENHRY and SYGVKD. The table came from immunoSEQ multiplex PCR; TCRdb's copy has only in-frame clones and leaves some out. Seen here are tens of thousands of clones, around 90% observed once, and the top ten hold 16%. V usage is TRBV10-3 and J usage is TRBJ1-2, with TRBD1 identical over 8 bases. The input for sequencing was peripheral blood, taken from a patient treated with radiotherapy plus ipilimumab. The receptor was derived from a human donor with non-small cell lung cancer that progressed on radiotherapy plus ipilimumab. Here the CDR3 reads CAISEGGQVPENYGYTF. The CDR3 DNA follows: TGTGCCATCAGTGAGGGGGGACAGGTGCCGGAGAACTATGGCTACACCTTC.